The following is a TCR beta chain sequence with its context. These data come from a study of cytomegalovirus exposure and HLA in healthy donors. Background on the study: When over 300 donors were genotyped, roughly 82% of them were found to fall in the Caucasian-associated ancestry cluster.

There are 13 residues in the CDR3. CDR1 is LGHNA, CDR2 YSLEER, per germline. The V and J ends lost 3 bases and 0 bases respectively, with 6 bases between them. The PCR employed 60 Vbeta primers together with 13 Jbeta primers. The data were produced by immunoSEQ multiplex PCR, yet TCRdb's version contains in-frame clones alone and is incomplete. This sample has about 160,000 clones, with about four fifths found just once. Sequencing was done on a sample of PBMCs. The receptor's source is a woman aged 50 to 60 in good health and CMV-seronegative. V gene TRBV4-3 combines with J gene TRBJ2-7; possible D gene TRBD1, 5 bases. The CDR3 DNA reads TGCGCCAGCAGCCAGACAGTCTCCTACGAGCAGTACTTC. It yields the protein CASSQTVSYEQYF.